This TCR beta chain was retrieved from a study of cytomegalovirus exposure and HLA in healthy donors. The PCR ran on 60 Vbeta and 13 Jbeta primers. Sequencing was performed with immunoSEQ multiplex PCR; in TCRdb, only in-frame clones are kept and a portion is missing. The sample has approximately 190,000 clones, around 75% seen once. V shed 0 bases and J shed 4 bases, with 6 bases lying between them. Germline-derived CDR1 and CDR2 are MNHEY and SVGAGI. CDR3 length: 13 residues. Study results and caveats: According to an earlier analysis, most TCR beta V segments yielded productive rearrangements about 87% or about 30% of the time.

About this clone itself: The antigen remains undetermined. In the same sample, other DNA sequences code for this CDR3.

The receptor was isolated from a young woman in good health and CMV-seronegative. The material sequenced was PBMCs. The rearrangement links TRBV6-5 to TRBJ1-1; no clear D. In DNA form, the CDR3 reads TGTGCCAGCAGTTACTCGGAGGGCACTGAAGCTTTCTTT. This translates into CASSYSEGTEAFF.